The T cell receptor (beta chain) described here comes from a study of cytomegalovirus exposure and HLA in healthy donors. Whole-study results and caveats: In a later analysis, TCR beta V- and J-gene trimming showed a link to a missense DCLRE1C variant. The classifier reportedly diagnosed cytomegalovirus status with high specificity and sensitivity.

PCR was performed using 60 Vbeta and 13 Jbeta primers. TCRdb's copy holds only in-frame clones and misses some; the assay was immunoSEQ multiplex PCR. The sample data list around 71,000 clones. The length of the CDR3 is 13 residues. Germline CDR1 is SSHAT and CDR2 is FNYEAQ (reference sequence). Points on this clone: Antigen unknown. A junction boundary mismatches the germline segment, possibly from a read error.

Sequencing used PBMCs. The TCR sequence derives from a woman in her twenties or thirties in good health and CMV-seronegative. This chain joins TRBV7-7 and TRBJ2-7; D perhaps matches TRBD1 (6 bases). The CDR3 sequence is CASSSRQDGEQYF. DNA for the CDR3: TGTGCTAGCAGCTCTCGACAGGACGGCGAGCAGTACTTC.